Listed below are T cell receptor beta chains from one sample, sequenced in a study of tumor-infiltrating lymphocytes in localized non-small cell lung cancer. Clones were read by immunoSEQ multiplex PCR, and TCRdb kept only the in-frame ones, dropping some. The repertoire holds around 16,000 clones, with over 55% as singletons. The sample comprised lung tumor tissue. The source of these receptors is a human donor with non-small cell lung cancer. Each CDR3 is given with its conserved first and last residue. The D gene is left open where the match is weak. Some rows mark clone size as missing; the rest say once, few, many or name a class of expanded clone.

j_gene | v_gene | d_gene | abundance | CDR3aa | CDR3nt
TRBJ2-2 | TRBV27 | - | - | CASSPFLSRSTGELFF | TGTGCCAGCAGTCCCTTTTTAAGTCGGAGTACCGGGGAGCTGTTTTTT
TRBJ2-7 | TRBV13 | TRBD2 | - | CASSSQRELSYEQYF | TGTGCCAGCAGCTCCCAGCGGGAGTTATCCTACGAGCAGTACTTC
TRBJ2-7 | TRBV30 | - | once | CAWSHQGLLSYEQYF | TGTGCCTGGAGTCATCAGGGACTCCTCTCCTACGAGCAGTACTTC
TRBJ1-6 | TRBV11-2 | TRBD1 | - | CASSLHTGTVYSPLHF | TGTGCCAGCAGCTTACACACCGGGACAGTGTATTCACCCCTCCACTTT
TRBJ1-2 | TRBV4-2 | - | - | CASSQETMTAGYTF | TGTGCCAGCAGCCAAGAGACGATGACTGCCGGCTACACCTTC
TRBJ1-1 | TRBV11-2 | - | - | CASSPWAGWATEAFF | TGTGCCAGCAGTCCCTGGGCAGGATGGGCCACTGAAGCTTTCTTT
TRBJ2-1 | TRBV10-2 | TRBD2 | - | CASSDLIGTSGSNEQFF | TGCGCCAGCAGTGACCTTATAGGGACTAGCGGGAGCAATGAGCAGTTCTTC
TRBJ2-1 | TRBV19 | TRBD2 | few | CASSLAGAYNEQFF | TGTGCCAGTAGTCTGGCGGGGGCCTACAATGAGCAGTTCTTC
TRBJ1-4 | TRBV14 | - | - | CASSLAGEKLFF | TGTGCCAGCAGCCTCGCCGGGGAAAAACTGTTTTTT
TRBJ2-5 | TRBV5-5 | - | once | CASSGTDQETQYF | TGTGCCAGCAGCGGGACGGATCAAGAGACCCAGTACTTC
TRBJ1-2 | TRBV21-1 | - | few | CASSATNRVKPHYGYTF | TGTGCCAGCAGCGCAACGAACAGGGTCAAGCCACACTATGGCTACACCTTC
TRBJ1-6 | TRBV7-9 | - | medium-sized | CASSLAGHRNSPLHF | TGTGCCAGCAGCTTAGCGGGACACCGGAATTCACCCCTCCACTTT
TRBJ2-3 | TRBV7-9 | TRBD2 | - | CASRQLAGSTDTQYF | TGTGCCAGCAGGCAGTTAGCGGGGAGCACAGATACGCAGTATTTT
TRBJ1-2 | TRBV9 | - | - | CASSVVGAGAMRGYTF | TGTGCCAGCAGCGTAGTAGGGGCAGGGGCCATGAGGGGCTACACCTTC
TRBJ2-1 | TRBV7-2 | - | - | CASSQHLSSYNEQFF | TGTGCCAGCAGCCAACACTTGAGCTCCTACAATGAGCAGTTCTTC
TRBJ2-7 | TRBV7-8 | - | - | CASSATGYEQYF | TGTGCCAGCAGCGCGACGGGATACGAGCAGTACTTC
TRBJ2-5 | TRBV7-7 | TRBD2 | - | CASSLAGGEETQYF | TGTGCCAGCAGCTTAGCGGGAGGGGAAGAGACCCAGTACTTC
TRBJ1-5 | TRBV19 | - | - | CASRGNNQPQHF | TGTGCCAGTAGAGGCAACAATCAGCCCCAGCATTTT
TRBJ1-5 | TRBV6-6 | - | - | CASSYRDSNQPQHF | TGTGCCAGCAGTTACCGAGACAGCAATCAGCCCCAGCATTTT
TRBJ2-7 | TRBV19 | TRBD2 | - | CASSIKGLPIEQYF | TGTGCCAGTAGTATTAAGGGACTACCCATCGAGCAGTACTTC
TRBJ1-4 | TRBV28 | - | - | CASSPGTPSEKLFF | TGTGCCAGCAGTCCTGGGACACCCAGTGAAAAACTGTTTTTT
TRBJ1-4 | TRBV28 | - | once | CASSFPGEVEKLFF | TGTGCCAGCAGTTTTCCTGGGGAGGTGGAAAAACTGTTTTTT
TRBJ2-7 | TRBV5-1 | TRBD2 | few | CASSLGGRADRQYF | TGCGCCAGCAGCTTGGGCGGGAGGGCCGACCGGCAGTACTTC
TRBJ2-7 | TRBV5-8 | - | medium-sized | CASSLGTGVWEQYF | TGTGCCAGCAGCCTAGGGACGGGGGTCTGGGAGCAGTACTTC
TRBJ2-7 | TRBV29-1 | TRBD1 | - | CSVGQGTYEQYF | TGCAGCGTTGGACAGGGAACCTACGAGCAGTACTTC
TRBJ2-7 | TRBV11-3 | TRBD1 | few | CASSLGPGQGANEQYF | TGTGCCAGCAGCTTAGGCCCCGGACAGGGGGCTAACGAGCAGTACTTC